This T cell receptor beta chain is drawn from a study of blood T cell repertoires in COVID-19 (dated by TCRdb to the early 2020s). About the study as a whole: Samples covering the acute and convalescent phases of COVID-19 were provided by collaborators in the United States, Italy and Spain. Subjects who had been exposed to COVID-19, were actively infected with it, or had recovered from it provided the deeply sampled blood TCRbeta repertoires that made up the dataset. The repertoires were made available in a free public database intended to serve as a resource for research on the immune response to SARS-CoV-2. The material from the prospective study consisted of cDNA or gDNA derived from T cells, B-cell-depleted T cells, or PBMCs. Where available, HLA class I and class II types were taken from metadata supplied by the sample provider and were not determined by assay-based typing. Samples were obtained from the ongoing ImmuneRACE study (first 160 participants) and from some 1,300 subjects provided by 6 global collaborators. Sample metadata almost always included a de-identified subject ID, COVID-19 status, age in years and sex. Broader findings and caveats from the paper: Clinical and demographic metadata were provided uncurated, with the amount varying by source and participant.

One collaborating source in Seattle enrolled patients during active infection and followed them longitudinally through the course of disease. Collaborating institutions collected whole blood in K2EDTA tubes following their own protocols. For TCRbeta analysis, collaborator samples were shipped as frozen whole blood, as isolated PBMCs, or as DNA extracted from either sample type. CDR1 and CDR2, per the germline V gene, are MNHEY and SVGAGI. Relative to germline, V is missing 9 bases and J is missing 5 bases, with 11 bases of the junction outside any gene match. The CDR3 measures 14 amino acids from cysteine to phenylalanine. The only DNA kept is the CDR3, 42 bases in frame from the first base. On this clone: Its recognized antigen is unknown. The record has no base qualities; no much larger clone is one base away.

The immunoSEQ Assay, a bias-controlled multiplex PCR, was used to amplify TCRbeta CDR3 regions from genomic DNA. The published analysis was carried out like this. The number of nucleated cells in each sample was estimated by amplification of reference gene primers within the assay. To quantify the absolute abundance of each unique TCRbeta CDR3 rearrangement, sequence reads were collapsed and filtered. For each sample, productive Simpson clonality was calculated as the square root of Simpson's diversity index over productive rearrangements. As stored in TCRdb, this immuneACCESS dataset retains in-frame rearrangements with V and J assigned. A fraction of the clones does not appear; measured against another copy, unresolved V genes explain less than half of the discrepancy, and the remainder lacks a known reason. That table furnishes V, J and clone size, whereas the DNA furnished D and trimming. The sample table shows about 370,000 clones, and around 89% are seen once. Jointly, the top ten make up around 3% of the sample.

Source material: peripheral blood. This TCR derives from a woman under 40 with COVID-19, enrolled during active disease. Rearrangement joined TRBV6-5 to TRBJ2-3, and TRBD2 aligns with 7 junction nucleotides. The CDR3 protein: CASGKRGGRDTQYF. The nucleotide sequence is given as TGTGCCAGTGGAAAGCGGGGCGGTCGAGATACGCAGTATTTT.